The present entry profiles one TCR beta chain with its context. The sample contains more than one DNA sequence encoding this CDR3. Per the study methods: For nucleated cells, counts were estimated from reference gene primer amplification. Data came from immunoSEQ multiplex PCR; TCRdb stores just in-frame clones and leaves some out. V, J and clone size reflect that table, while D and trimming were determined from the DNA. In the table there are fewer than 300,000 clones, 85% of which are singletons. These data belong to a study of blood T cell repertoires in COVID-19. Study as a whole: Acute-phase and convalescent COVID-19 samples originated in the United States, Italy and Spain. The cDNA or gDNA used as material had been derived from T cells, B-cell-depleted T cells, or PBMCs.

V lost 0 bases and J 6 bases, leaving 8 bases between the germline ends. The V gene's germline CDR1 is SEHNR and CDR2 FQNEAQ (reference sequence). CDR3 length: 14 amino acids. The material sequenced was peripheral blood. The chain recombines TRBV7-9 with TRBJ2-2; maybe TRBD1 (6 bases). The sequence was collected from a man in his fifties or sixties with active or convalescent COVID-19. CDR3 in DNA: TGTGCCAGCAGCTTAGCGGGGGCACCCGGGGAGCTGTTTTTT. Encoded protein: CASSLAGAPGELFF.